A selection of T cell receptor beta chains follows, all from one sample in a study of a mutant IDH1 vaccine in newly diagnosed glioma. Their antigen targets remain unknown. Method: immunoSEQ multiplex PCR; TCRdb's copy keeps in-frame clones and lacks some. This table holds about 29,000 clones, more than 70% found once. The specimen comprised PBMCs, sampled from a glioma patient whose treatment included an IDH1 peptide vaccine. The receptors derive from a woman aged 18 to 35 with glioma. CDR3s include the opening cysteine and the closing phenylalanine or tryptophan. Each record gives: D gene, clone size, J gene, V gene, CDR3 DNA, CDR3 protein. The D gene is left open where the match is weak. Only some rows state a clone size, as once, few, many or a class for expanded clones.

>NA|NA|TRBJ2-2|TRBV6-4
TGTGCCAGCAGTCCCCGGAAGGGGGAGGCCGGGGAGCTGTTTTTT
CASSPRKGEAGELFF
>NA|NA|TRBJ2-1|TRBV5-4
TGTGCCAGCAGCTTGCAGGGAGGCACCTACAATGAGCAGTTCTTC
CASSLQGGTYNEQFF
>NA|NA|TRBJ2-3|TRBV11-3
TGTGCCAGCAGCTTAGGTAGGGGGCGGGAGCAGTCTTTT
CASSLGRGREQSF
>NA|NA|TRBJ1-5|TRBV4-2
TGTGCCAGCAGCCAGGACAATCAGCCCCAGCATTTT
CASSQDNQPQHF
>NA|NA|TRBJ2-5|TRBV30
TGTGCCTGGAGTGTACGGGGGTTCCAAGAGACCCAGTACTTC
CAWSVRGFQETQYF
>TRBD2|NA|TRBJ2-1|TRBV7-2
TGTGCCAGCAGCTTAGAACTAGCGGGATCTTACAATGAGCAGTTCTTC
CASSLELAGSYNEQFF
>NA|NA|TRBJ2-7|TRBV4-2
TGTGCCAGCAGTCGAACGACGGACCCTGCAAACGAGCAGTACTTC
CASSRTTDPANEQYF
>NA|NA|TRBJ1-1|TRBV7-3
TGTGCCAGCAGCTTAAATGGCCGAACAGGGATGAACACTGAAGCTTTCTTT
CASSLNGRTGMNTEAFF
>NA|few|TRBJ1-5|TRBV10-3
TGTGCCATCAGTGAATCGAGTAACAGCAATCAGCCCCAGCATTTT
CAISESSNSNQPQHF
>TRBD2|NA|TRBJ2-7|TRBV5-6
TGTGCCAGCAGGTTAGCGGGAGTAAGCTACGAGCAGTACTTC
CASRLAGVSYEQYF
>TRBD1|NA|TRBJ2-5|TRBV4-1
TGCGCCAGCAGCCAAGGGGGGACAGCACGCCAAGAGACCCAGTACTTC
CASSQGGTARQETQYF
>NA|NA|TRBJ2-5|TRBV16
TGTGCCAGCAGCCAATCGTCCGCGTACCAAGAGACCCAGTACTTC
CASSQSSAYQETQYF
>NA|NA|TRBJ2-7|TRBV10-3
TGTGCCATCAGTGAGGCCAGAGCCTCCTACGAGCAGTACTTC
CAISEARASYEQYF
>TRBD1|NA|TRBJ1-2|TRBV7-9
TGTGCCAGCAGCTTTGGTCAGGGGGCGAATGACTACACCTTC
CASSFGQGANDYTF
>TRBD1|NA|TRBJ1-4|TRBV19
TGTGCCAGTAGTACAAGGGACAGCCTCGCAACTAATGAAAAACTGTTTTTT
CASSTRDSLATNEKLFF
>NA|NA|TRBJ1-5|TRBV27
TGTGCCAGCAGCTGGAGGGACAGCAATCAGCCCCAGCATTTT
CASSWRDSNQPQHF
>NA|once|TRBJ1-1|TRBV5-6
TGTGCCAGCAGCCGGGGGGTGAACACTGAAGCTTTCTTT
CASSRGVNTEAFF
>TRBD1|few|TRBJ1-1|TRBV28
TGTGCCAGCAGTTATCCCGGGACAGGTCCAGACTACTCCGAAGCTTTCTTT
CASSYPGTGPDYSEAFF
>TRBD2|NA|TRBJ2-5|TRBV14
TGTGCCAGCAGCCAATGGGGACTAGCGGAGACCCAGTACTTC
CASSQWGLAETQYF
>NA|NA|TRBJ2-6|TRBV10-3
TGTGCCATCAGTGAGTCGTTCTCCGCCTCTGGGGCCAACGTCCTGACTTTC
CAISESFSASGANVLTF
>NA|NA|TRBJ2-7|TRBV6-5
TGTGCCAGCACAGAAAAAGGGGGATCCTACGAGCAGTACTTC
CASTEKGGSYEQYF
>NA|NA|TRBJ2-3|TRBV14
TGTGCCAGCAGCCGCTTCGATGGTAGCACAGATACGCAGTATTTT
CASSRFDGSTDTQYF
>NA|NA|TRBJ2-5|TRBV27
TGTGCCAGCAGTTTATCGTGGGCAGCTAAAGAGACCCAGTACTTC
CASSLSWAAKETQYF
>NA|NA|TRBJ2-7|TRBV6-6
TGTGCCAGCAATGCCGGTCCGGACGGAACCTACGAGCAGTACTTC
CASNAGPDGTYEQYF
>NA|NA|TRBJ2-1|TRBV10-3
TGTGCCATCAGCGCCTCTCTGGATGAGCAGTTCTTC
CAISASLDEQFF
>NA|once|TRBJ2-2|TRBV7-6
TGTGCCAGCAGCCTGATTTTGATGAACACCGGGGAGCTGTTTTTT
CASSLILMNTGELFF
>NA|NA|TRBJ1-1|TRBV19
TGTGCCAGTAGTATAGATGTTGTTAGGGAGACTGAAGCTTTCTTT
CASSIDVVRETEAFF
>NA|NA|TRBJ1-3|TRBV28
TGTGCCAGCCTCTCCCTCAGCGGAAACACCATATATTTT
CASLSLSGNTIYF
>NA|NA|TRBJ2-3|TRBV7-2
TGTGCCAGCAGCTTTTCGACCAGCACAGATACGCAGTATTTT
CASSFSTSTDTQYF
>NA|once|TRBJ2-5|TRBV9
TGTGCCAGCAACCCCGGGACAGGCGGGGGGTGGGCCCAGTACTTC
CASNPGTGGGWAQYF
>NA|NA|TRBJ2-1|TRBV7-9
TGTGCCAGCAGCTCACCCCCGGGGGCGCGGTACAATGAGCAGTTCTTC
CASSSPPGARYNEQFF
>NA|once|TRBJ1-4|TRBV28
TGTGCCAGCAGTTGGCCAGTAATAAATGAAAAACTGTTTTTT
CASSWPVINEKLFF
>NA|NA|TRBJ1-1|TRBV29-1
TGCAGCGGGCAGTTGAACACTGAAGCTTTCTTT
CSGQLNTEAFF
>TRBD1|few|TRBJ1-1|TRBV28
TGTGCCAGCAGCCCCCTGGGACAGGGGAACACTGAAGCTTTCTTT
CASSPLGQGNTEAFF
>NA|NA|TRBJ1-2|TRBV7-2
TGTGCCAGCAGCCCGGTGGAGACAGGCTATGGCTACACCTTC
CASSPVETGYGYTF
>NA|NA|TRBJ1-3|TRBV28
TGTGCCAGCAGTCCCCTAAAAGGAAACACCATATATTTT
CASSPLKGNTIYF
>TRBD2|NA|TRBJ2-2|TRBV4-1
TGCGCCAGCAGCCATGACCTAGCGGGGGCCAACACCGGGGAGCTGTTTTTT
CASSHDLAGANTGELFF
>NA|NA|TRBJ1-5|TRBV28
TGTGCCAGCAGTTGGCGGGGGGGGGCCCGGAATCAGCCCCAGCATTTT
CASSWRGGARNQPQHF
>TRBD1|NA|TRBJ2-1|TRBV28
TGTGCCAGCAGTCGCCGGGACAGGGACGTCAATGAGCAGTTCTTC
CASSRRDRDVNEQFF
>NA|NA|TRBJ2-5|TRBV6-5
TGTGCCAGCAGTTACTCATTCGAGACCCAGTACTTC
CASSYSFETQYF
>NA|NA|TRBJ1-1|TRBV5-5
TGTGCCAGCAGCTTTGCCGCCTTCTCGAAAGCTGAAGCTTTCTTT
CASSFAAFSKAEAFF
>NA|NA|TRBJ2-2|TRBV5-5
TGTGCCAGCAGCTTGGTTGGCACGGGCAGTACCTCCACCCGCACCGGGGAGCTGTTTTTT
CASSLVGTGSTSTRTGELFF
>NA|NA|TRBJ1-5|TRBV7-8
TGTGCCAGCAGCTTAGTAGGGAGGGGCGAGGTGAGCAATCAGCCCCAGCATTTT
CASSLVGRGEVSNQPQHF
>NA|NA|TRBJ2-5|TRBV14
TGTGCCAGCAGCCATCCCTGGGGCAATAAGCGGCAAGAGACCCAGTACTTC
CASSHPWGNKRQETQYF
>NA|NA|TRBJ1-1|TRBV6-6
TGTGCCAGCAGTTACTCGGACAGCCTGAACACTGAAGCTTTCTTT
CASSYSDSLNTEAFF
>NA|NA|TRBJ1-1|TRBV29-1
TGCAGCACATGGGGCCTAATGAACACTGAAGCTTTCTTT
CSTWGLMNTEAFF
>NA|NA|TRBJ2-7|TRBV21-1
TGTGCCAGCAGCAAGGTGCGGGCTCGGGACGAGCAGTACTTC
CASSKVRARDEQYF
>NA|NA|TRBJ1-6|TRBV7-7
TGTGCTAGCAGCTGGACAAATTCACCCCTCCACTTT
CASSWTNSPLHF
>NA|NA|TRBJ2-5|TRBV7-8
TGTGCCAGCAGCTTAACGGCGGCCCAAGAGACCCAGTACTTC
CASSLTAAQETQYF
>TRBD1|few|TRBJ2-1|TRBV5-5
TGTGCCAGCAGCTTACGGACAGGGACCCACAATGAGCAGTTCTTC
CASSLRTGTHNEQFF
>NA|NA|TRBJ1-6|TRBV7-9
TGTGCCAGCAGCCCCGGTAATTCACCCCTCCACTTT
CASSPGNSPLHF
>NA|NA|TRBJ2-7|TRBV6-5
TGTGCCAGCAGTTTTGACGCTAGCTCCTACGAGCAGTACTTC
CASSFDASSYEQYF
>TRBD1|NA|TRBJ2-7|TRBV6-1
TGTGCCAGCATCCCAAGACAGGGATCCTACGAGCAGTACTTC
CASIPRQGSYEQYF
>NA|NA|TRBJ2-5|TRBV18
TGTGCCAGCTCACCAATCATGAGAGAGACCCAGTACTTC
CASSPIMRETQYF
>NA|once|TRBJ2-7|TRBV30
TGTGCCTGGTTGACAGGCTCCTACGAGCAGTACTTC
CAWLTGSYEQYF
>TRBD1|few|TRBJ1-1|TRBV10-3
TGTGCCATCAGGGAGACAGGGGGCGGTACTGAAGCTTTCTTT
CAIRETGGGTEAFF
>TRBD1|NA|TRBJ1-2|TRBV5-5
TGTGCCAGCAGCCCAGGACAGGGGGTGAACTATGGCTACACCTTC
CASSPGQGVNYGYTF
>TRBD1|few|TRBJ1-3|TRBV4-1
TGCGCCAGCAGCCAAGGGACAGGGGGTGGTTATGGAAACACCATATATTTT
CASSQGTGGGYGNTIYF